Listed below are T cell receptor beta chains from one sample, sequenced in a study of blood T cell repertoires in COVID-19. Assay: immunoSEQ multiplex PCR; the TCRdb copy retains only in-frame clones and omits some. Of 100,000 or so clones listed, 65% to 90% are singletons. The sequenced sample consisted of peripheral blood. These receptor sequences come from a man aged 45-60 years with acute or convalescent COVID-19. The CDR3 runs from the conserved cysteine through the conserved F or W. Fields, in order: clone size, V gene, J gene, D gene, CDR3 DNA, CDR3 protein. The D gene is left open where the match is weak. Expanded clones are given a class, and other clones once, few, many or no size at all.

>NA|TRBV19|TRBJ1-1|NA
TGTGCCAGTAGCGGGGGAAAGGGACCGCCTATAGAAGCTTTCTTT
CASSGGKGPPIEAFF
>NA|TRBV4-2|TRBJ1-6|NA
TGTGCCAGCAGCCAAGACAGGTTGGTGAATTCACCCCTCCACTTT
CASSQDRLVNSPLHF
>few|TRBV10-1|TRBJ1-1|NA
TGCGCCAGCAGTTTTGGGGGCACGGACACTGAAGCTTTCTTT
CASSFGGTDTEAFF
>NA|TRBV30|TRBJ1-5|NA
TGTGCCTGGAGTGTAGGGCGGGAGTACCAGCCCCAGCATTTT
CAWSVGREYQPQHF
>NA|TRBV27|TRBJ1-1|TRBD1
TGTGCCAGCAGAGACTGGACAGGGGAAAACACTGAAGCTTTCTTT
CASRDWTGENTEAFF
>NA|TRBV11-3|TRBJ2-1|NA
TGTGCCAGCAGCTTTAGTCCCCCGACCTACAATGAGCAGTTCTTC
CASSFSPPTYNEQFF
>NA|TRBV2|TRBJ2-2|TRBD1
TGTGCCAGCAGTGAGATCGGTCTGCAGGGGGAAAACACCGGGGAGCTGTTTTTT
CASSEIGLQGENTGELFF
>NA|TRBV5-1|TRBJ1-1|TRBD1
TGCGCCAGCAGCATCTCGACAGGGCCCTCGGGCACTGAAGCTTTCTTT
CASSISTGPSGTEAFF
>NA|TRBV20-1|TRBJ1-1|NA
TGCAGTGCTTTTCAGAACACTGAAGCTTTCTTT
CSAFQNTEAFF
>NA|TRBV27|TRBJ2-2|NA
TGTGCCAACAGTTTATCGTCTGGACAGTTTATGAACACCGGGGAGCTGTTTTTT
CANSLSSGQFMNTGELFF
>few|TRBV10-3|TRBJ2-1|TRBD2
TGTGCCATCAGCTCTAATAGCGGGAGTCCGAACTCCTACAATGAGCAGTTCTTC
CAISSNSGSPNSYNEQFF
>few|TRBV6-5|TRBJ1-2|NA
TGTGCCAGCAGTTCCGTTGCAGGGCTCTATGGCTACACCTTC
CASSSVAGLYGYTF
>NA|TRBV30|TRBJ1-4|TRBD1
TGTGCCTGGAACCAAGACAGGGGTAATGAAAAACTGTTTTTT
CAWNQDRGNEKLFF
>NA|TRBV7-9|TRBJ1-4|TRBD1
TGTGCCAGCAGCCGTACCGGGACAGCTAATGAAAAACTGTTTTTT
CASSRTGTANEKLFF
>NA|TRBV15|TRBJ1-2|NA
TGTGCCACCAGCGGCTCGGGACACCCTACGAATAGCTACACCTTC
CATSGSGHPTNSYTF
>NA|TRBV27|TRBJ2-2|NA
TGTGCCAGCAGTTTCCGCGGGACAGTTACCGGGGAGCTGTTTTTT
CASSFRGTVTGELFF
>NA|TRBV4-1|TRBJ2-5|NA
TGCGCCACCAGCCAACTCCAGGGTGAAGAGACCCAGTACTTC
CATSQLQGEETQYF
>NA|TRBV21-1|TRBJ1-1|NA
TGTGCCAGCAGCAAAGAGGGGTGGAAACTTCCCGAAGCTTTCTTT
CASSKEGWKLPEAFF
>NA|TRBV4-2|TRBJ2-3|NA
TGTGCCAGCATGAGAACTGCGGGCCCCCTCACAGATACGCAGTATTTT
CASMRTAGPLTDTQYF
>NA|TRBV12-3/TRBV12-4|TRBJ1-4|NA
TGTGCCAGCAGACGGGGAAATGAAAAACTGTTTTTT
CASRRGNEKLFF
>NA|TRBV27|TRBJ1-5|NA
TGTGCCAGCCGTTTAACTGTATCGTGGCCCCAGCATTTT
CASRLTVSWPQHF
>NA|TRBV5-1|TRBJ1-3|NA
TGCGCCAGCAGCTTGGAGTGGGGAGGTGGAAACACCATATATTTT
CASSLEWGGGNTIYF
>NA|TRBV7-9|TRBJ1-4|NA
TGTGCCAGCAGCGACTTGGGAGGAGAAAAACTGTTTTTT
CASSDLGGEKLFF
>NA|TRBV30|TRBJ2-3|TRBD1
TGTGCCTGGCAGGGGGCCTTTCCCACAGATACGCAGTATTTT
CAWQGAFPTDTQYF
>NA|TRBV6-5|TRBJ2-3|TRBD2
TGTGCCAGCAGCTACTATCCCCTCTCTAGCGGGGGGGCGTATTTT
CASSYYPLSSGGAYF
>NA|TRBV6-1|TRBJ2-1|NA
TGTGCCAGCAGTGAACTAGGACAGCCCTCCTACAATGAGCAGTTCTTC
CASSELGQPSYNEQFF
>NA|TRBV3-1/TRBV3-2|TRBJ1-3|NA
TGTGCCAGCAGCCAAGTAAGAGGTTCTGGAAACACCATATATTTT
CASSQVRGSGNTIYF
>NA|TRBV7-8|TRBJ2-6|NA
TGTGCCAGCAGCTTCGGGACACCCGCGTCCGTCCTGACTTTC
CASSFGTPASVLTF
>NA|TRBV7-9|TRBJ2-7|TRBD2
TGTGCCAGCAGCCCCCGGGACTACCACGAGCAGTACTTC
CASSPRDYHEQYF
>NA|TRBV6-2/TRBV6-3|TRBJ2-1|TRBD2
TGTGCCAGCAGTATCCGACTAGCGGGTGAGGGGTACAATGAGCAGTTCTTC
CASSIRLAGEGYNEQFF
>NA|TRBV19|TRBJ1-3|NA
TGTGCCAGTAGCTCCGTGGGGGCGCCTGGAAACACCATATATTTT
CASSSVGAPGNTIYF
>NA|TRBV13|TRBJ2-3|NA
TGTGCCAGCAGCTTAGGCCGTGGACTAAACACAGATACGCAGTATTTT
CASSLGRGLNTDTQYF
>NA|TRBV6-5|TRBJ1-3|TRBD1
TGTGCCAGCAGCCTCGGACAGGGTGGAAACACCATATATTTT
CASSLGQGGNTIYF
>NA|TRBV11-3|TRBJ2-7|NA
TGTGCCAGCAGCTTAGAATTGACTGGTAGGCAGTACTTC
CASSLELTGRQYF
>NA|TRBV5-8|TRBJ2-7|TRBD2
TGTGCCAGCAGCTTGGTGGCTAGCGGGCCCTACGAGCAGTACTTC
CASSLVASGPYEQYF
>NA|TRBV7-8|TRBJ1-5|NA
TGTGCCAGCAGCCTACGGGAAAACAATCAGCCCCAGCATTTT
CASSLRENNQPQHF
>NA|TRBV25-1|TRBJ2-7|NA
TGTGCCAGCTCGGGACTTGCCTACGAGCAGTACTTC
CASSGLAYEQYF
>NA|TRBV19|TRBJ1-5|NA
TGTGCCAGTAGTATATCACTCCTGAATCAGCCCCAGCATTTT
CASSISLLNQPQHF
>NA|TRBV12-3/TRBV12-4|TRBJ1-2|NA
TGTGCCAGCAGTTTACTCGAGAACTATGGCTACACCTTC
CASSLLENYGYTF